The sequence of this T cell receptor (beta chain) was determined in a study of vaccination and CD4 T cells after COVID-19. Study as a whole: Some control cultures received a CEFX pool, which served as the positive control. Others received an HIV-1 Nef pool or no peptide.

Once obtained from cultured CD4+ T cells, the DNA was sequenced using the Oncomine TCR Beta short-read assay. Cultured CD4+ T cells were the source of extracted genomic DNA. A single record per CDR3 protein comes from TCRdb applying MiXCR to the PCR reads. In the table there are about 19,000 distinct CDR3 sequences, 55% to 70% of which are singletons. Germline loops: CDR1 LNHDA, CDR2 SQIVND (reference sequence). The J segment lost 1 base and the V segment lost 1 base, leaving 2 bases of the junction unmatched. The CDR3 spans 15 residues. Regarding this clonotype: Its specificity is not known.

Sample treatment: roughly 10-day PBMC culture with coronavirus spike peptide pools or control peptides (ViraFEST assay). Peptide pools at roughly 10 ug/ml and IL-2 at approximately 11 IU/ml were added to cultures of some 1.9 million PBMCs per well. On days 3 and 7, half the medium was swapped for fresh IL-2-containing medium. This material consisted of CD4+ T cells from blood, cultured in vitro, taken after SARS-CoV-2 vaccination. The chain links TRBV19 to TRBJ2-5, with 8 bases identical to TRBD2. The receptor's source is a human donor who had recovered from COVID-19. CDR3 loop: CASSIGGTSQETQYF. In nucleotides, the CDR3 is TGTGCCAGTAGTATAGGAGGGACTAGCCAAGAGACCCAGTACTTC. The variable domain in full, completed from reference TRBV19 and TRBJ2-5, reads DGGITQSPKYLFRKEGQNVTLSCEQNLNHDAMYWYRQDPGQGLRLIYYSQIVNDFQKGDIAEGYSVSREKKESFPLTVTSAQKNPTAFYLCASSIGGTSQETQYFGPGTRLLVL.